What follows are 16 T cell receptor beta chains derived from one specimen sequenced in a study of T cell responses to AZD1222 COVID-19 vaccine. Profiled with immunoSEQ multiplex PCR; TCRdb holds only in-frame clones, not every one. Of over 110,000 clones listed, 85% to 95% were seen once; the top ten hold 12%. Source: peripheral blood, taken after recovery from COVID-19. These TCRs come from an adult who had recovered from COVID-19.

This chain connects TRBV11-3 to TRBJ2-7; TRBD2 matches 8 bases. The germline V gene has CDR1 SGHNT and CDR2 YENEEA. V was pared by 1 base and J by 5 bases, with 10 bases of the junction left unmatched. The CDR3 covers 16 residues. The chain's CDR3 is CASSLGIFAGGNEQYF. CDR3 nucleotide sequence: TGTGCCAGCAGCTTAGGAATCTTCGCGGGAGGAAACGAGCAGTACTTC.

This chain uses TRBV6-4 with TRBJ1-1, with 9 bases that match TRBD1. The CDR3 is made up of 16 amino acids. In germline, CDR1 is MRHNA, CDR2 SNTAGT. The ends lost 6 bases at V and 3 bases at J; junction bases unmatched: 11. The CDR3 sequence is CASSVTYRDRDTEAFF. The CDR3 DNA follows: TGTGCCAGCAGCGTCACATATAGGGACAGGGACACTGAAGCTTTCTTT.

The genes are TRBV28 and TRBJ2-3; 14 bases match TRBD2. The ends lost 4 bases at V and 3 bases at J; junction bases unmatched: 3. The germline gives CDR1 MDHEN, CDR2 SYDVKM. The CDR3 is made up of 16 amino acids. The CDR3 spells CASSSGLAGVTDTQYF. The DNA for the CDR3 is TGTGCCAGCAGTTCGGGACTAGCGGGAGTGACAGATACGCAGTATTTT.

The chain has TRBV7-8 and TRBJ1-6; D remains unclear. Trimming cost V 5 bases and J 4 bases, with 12 bases left between them. CDR1 is SGHVS and CDR2 is FQNEAQ in the germline V gene. The CDR3 consists of 15 residues. The CDR3 loop reads CASSPKQEYNSPLHF. CDR3 sequence (DNA): TGTGCCAGCAGCCCCAAACAAGAGTATAATTCACCCCTCCACTTT.

This chain joins TRBV7-9 and TRBJ2-1; TRBD2 aligns across 12 bases. Unmatched junction bases numbered 6, after V lost 6 bases and J lost 0 bases. Germline CDR1 reads SEHNR; CDR2 reads FQNEAQ (reference sequence). The CDR3 totals 17 residues. The CDR3, as DNA: TGTGCCAGCAGTCGACTAGCGGGAGAGAGCTCCTACAATGAGCAGTTCTTC. Translation: CASSRLAGESSYNEQFF.

Only one count was recorded for this clone. The chain has TRBV29-1 and TRBJ1-5; 11 bases fit TRBD1. Looked up from germline, CDR1 is SQVTM and CDR2 is ANQGSEA. This CDR3 is 15 amino acids long. V dropped 5 bases and J dropped 5; count of bases not matched to a gene: 8. The CDR3 is CSVIGQGADDQPQHF. The CDR3 DNA sequence: TGCAGCGTTATTGGACAGGGGGCAGACGATCAGCCCCAGCATTTT.

The chain links TRBV5-4 to TRBJ2-5; D is perhaps TRBD1 (5 bases). Per the germline V gene, CDR1 is SGHNT and CDR2 is YYREEE (reference sequence). V shed 3 bases and J shed 1 base, with 13 bases lying between them. The CDR3 is 15 residues long. CDR3 DNA: TGTGCCAGCAGCTCGATACAGGATAGCCAAGAGACCCAGTACTTC. This translates into CASSSIQDSQETQYF.

V gene TRBV28 combines with J gene TRBJ1-5; D call uncertain. Trimming cost V 3 bases and J 12 bases, with 9 bases left between them. The CDR3 is 11 residues long. Germline V gene data show CDR1 as MDHEN and CDR2 as SYDVKM. CDR3 in amino acids: CASSFEWLQHF. The CDR3 bases are TGTGCCAGCAGTTTTGAGTGGCTCCAGCATTTT.

In this sample, this clone turned up once. The chain employs TRBV2 and TRBJ1-3, with no clear D. Germline CDR1 reads SNHLY; CDR2 reads FYNNEI. This CDR3 contains 13 residues. V gave up 9 bases and J gave up 0 bases, with 9 bases separating them. DNA of the CDR3: TGTGCCAGTCAGGAGAGCTCTGGAAACACCATATATTTT. Translation gives CASQESSGNTIYF.

J is TRBJ2-3 and V is TRBV4-1; 12 nucleotides align to TRBD2. V shed 6 bases, J shed 0 bases, and the junction held 4 bases outside the gene matches. Germline CDR1 is MGHRA and CDR2 is YSYEKL. CDR3 length: 16 amino acids. CDR3 region: CASRHGLAGSTDTQYF. Here the CDR3 DNA reads TGCGCCAGCAGACATGGACTAGCGGGAAGCACAGATACGCAGTATTTT.

The chain links TRBV7-8 to TRBJ2-3; TRBD2 matches at 9 bases. Germline V lookup: CDR1 SGHVS, CDR2 FQNEAQ. With V trimmed by 4 bases and J by 1 base, 3 bases remained unmatched. The CDR3 is 15 amino acids. The CDR3, as DNA: TGTGCCAGCAGCTCACTAGCGGGCCGCACAGATACGCAGTATTTT. As protein: CASSSLAGRTDTQYF. Full variable domain (remainder filled in from reference TRBV7-8 and TRBJ2-3): GAGVSQSPRYKVAKRGQDVALRCDPISGHVSLFWYQQALGQGPEFLTYFQNEAQLDKSGLPSDRFFAERPEGSVSTLKIQRTQQEDSAVYLCASSSLAGRTDTQYFGPGTRLTVL.

The V gene is TRBV4-1, the J gene TRBJ1-1; TRBD1 matches at 7 bases. This CDR3 comprises 14 residues. The germline V gene has CDR1 MGHRA and CDR2 YSYEKL. V shed 3 bases, J shed 0 bases, and the junction held 1 base outside the gene matches. CDR3 region: CASSQGQLNTEAFF. DNA of the CDR3: TGCGCCAGCAGCCAGGGACAGCTGAACACTGAAGCTTTCTTT.

This sequence joins TRBV29-1 and TRBJ2-1; 14 positions match TRBD2. The CDR3 loop spans 20 amino acids. The V segment lost 7 bases and the J segment 2 bases; nucleotides outside the gene matches: 19. Looked up from germline, CDR1 is SQVTM and CDR2 is ANQGSEA. CDR3 DNA: TGCAGCGCTGAGGGACTAGCGGGAGTAGGAAAAGGGACCGCCTACAATGAGCAGTTCTTC. Its translation: CSAEGLAGVGKGTAYNEQFF.

This chain links TRBV5-6 with TRBJ2-7, with D perhaps TRBD2 (6 bases). The CDR3 has 13 amino acids. Between the trimmed V and J ends, which lost 3 bases and 3 bases, there was a span of 10 bases. Germline CDR1 is SGHDT and CDR2 is YYEEEE. CDR3 sequence: CASSWGVFYEQYF. In DNA, the CDR3 is TGTGCCAGCAGCTGGGGGGTCTTCTACGAGCAGTACTTC.

This clone came up once. The chain is built from TRBV7-9 and TRBJ2-6; D could derive from TRBD1 or TRBD2 (5 bases each). Trimming shortened V by 1 base and J by 9 bases, and 13 bases separated the two germline ends. CDR3 length: 15 amino acids. Germline-derived CDR1 and CDR2 are SEHNR and FQNEAQ (reference sequence). The CDR3 DNA follows: TGTGCCAGCAGCTTAGTCGGGAACAGGCGCAACGTCCTGACTTTC. It specifies CASSLVGNRRNVLTF.

The chain couples TRBV28 to TRBJ2-7, with 7 positions matching TRBD1. Germline V CDR1 and CDR2: MDHEN, SYDVKM. The CDR3 sequence is 13 residues long. Unmatched junction bases numbered 7, after V lost 5 bases and J lost 6 bases. The CDR3 reads CASSIQGPGEQYF. The CDR3 region has the DNA TGTGCCAGCAGTATACAGGGGCCGGGCGAGCAGTACTTC.